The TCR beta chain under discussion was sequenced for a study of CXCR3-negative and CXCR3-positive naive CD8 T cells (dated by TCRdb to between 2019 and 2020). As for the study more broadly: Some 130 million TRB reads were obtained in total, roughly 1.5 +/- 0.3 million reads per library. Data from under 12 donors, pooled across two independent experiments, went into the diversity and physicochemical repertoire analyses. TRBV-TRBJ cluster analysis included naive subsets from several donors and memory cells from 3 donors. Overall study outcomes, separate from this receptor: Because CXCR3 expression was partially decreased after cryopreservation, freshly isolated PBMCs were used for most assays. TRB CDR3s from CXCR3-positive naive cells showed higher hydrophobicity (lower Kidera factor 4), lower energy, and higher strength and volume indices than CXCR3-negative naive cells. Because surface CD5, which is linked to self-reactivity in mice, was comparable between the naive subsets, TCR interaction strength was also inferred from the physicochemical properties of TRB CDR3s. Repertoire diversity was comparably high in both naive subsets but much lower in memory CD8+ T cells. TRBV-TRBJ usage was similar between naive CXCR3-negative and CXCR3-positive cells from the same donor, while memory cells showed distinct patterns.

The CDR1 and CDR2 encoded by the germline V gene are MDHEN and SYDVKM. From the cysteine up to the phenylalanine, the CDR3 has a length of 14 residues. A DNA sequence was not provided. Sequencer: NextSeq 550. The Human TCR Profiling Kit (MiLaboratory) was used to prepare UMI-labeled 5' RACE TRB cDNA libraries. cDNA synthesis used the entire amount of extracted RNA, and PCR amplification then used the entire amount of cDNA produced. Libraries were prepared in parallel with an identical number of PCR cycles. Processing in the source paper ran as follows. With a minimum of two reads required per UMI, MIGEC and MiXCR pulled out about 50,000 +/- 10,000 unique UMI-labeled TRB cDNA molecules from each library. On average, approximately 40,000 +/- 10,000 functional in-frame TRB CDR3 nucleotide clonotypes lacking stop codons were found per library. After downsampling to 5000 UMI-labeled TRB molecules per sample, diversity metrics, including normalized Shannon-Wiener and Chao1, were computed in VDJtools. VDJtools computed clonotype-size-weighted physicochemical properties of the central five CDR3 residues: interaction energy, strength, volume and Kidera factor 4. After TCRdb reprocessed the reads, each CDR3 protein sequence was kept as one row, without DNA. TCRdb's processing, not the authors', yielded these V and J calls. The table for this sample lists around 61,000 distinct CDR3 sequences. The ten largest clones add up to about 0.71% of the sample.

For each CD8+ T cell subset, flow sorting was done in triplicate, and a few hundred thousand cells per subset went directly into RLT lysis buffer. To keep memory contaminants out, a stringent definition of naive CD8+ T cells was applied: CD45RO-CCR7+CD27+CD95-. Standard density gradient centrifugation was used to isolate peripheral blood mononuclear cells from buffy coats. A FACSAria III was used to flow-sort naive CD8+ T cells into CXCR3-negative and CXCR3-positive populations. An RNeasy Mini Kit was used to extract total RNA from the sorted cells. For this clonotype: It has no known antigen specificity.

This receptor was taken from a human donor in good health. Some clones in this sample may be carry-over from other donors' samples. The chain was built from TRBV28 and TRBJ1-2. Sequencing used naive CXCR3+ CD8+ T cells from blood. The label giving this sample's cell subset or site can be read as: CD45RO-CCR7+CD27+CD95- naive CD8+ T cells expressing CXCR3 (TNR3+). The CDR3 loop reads CASRAKWGLRGYTF.